Sequencing of this TCR beta chain was carried out in a study of T cells in Graves' hyperthyroidism and ophthalmopathy. This clonotype was seen repeatedly, ten times or more. This CDR3 region has 16 residues. The V and J ends lost 0 bases and 4 bases, in that order; junction bases with no gene match: 7. CDR1 is SGHTA and CDR2 is FQGNSA in the germline V gene. RNA transcripts served as the template for amplifying TCR beta CDR3 regions. HTBI primers were the set used in a first-round RT-PCR of the TCR CDR3. In TCRdb, the multiplex PCR reads were re-called with MiXCR into one record per CDR3 protein. The profile covers 250,000 to 300,000 distinct CDR3 sequences, with 15% to 20% appearing a single time and roughly 40% taken by the ten largest.

J is TRBJ2-7 and V is TRBV7-2, with TRBD1 identical over 9 bases. The sequencing sample was made of blood. This receptor was taken from a man between 50 and 59 years old with Graves' ophthalmopathy. CDR3 coding DNA: TGTGCCAGCAGCTTAGCATCCGGGACAGGGACGTACGAGCAGTACTTC. Its translation is CASSLASGTGTYEQYF.